These T cell receptor beta chains were read from a single sample in a study of Ad26.COV2.S vaccination and SARS-CoV-2 variants. TCRdb's table, derived via immunoSEQ multiplex PCR, lists solely in-frame clones and lacks some. The table shows more than 300,000 clones, with about 88% occurring only once. The source was peripheral blood, collected in a trial of Ad26.COV2.S vaccine versus placebo. The receptor set was obtained from a person between 18 and 65 years old who received the Ad26.COV2.S COVID-19 vaccine or a placebo. The conserved cysteine and the conserved F or W are not part of the CDR3 here.

length: 11
J: TRBJ1-1
V: TRBV30
CDR3: AWSKGLNTEAF

length: 11
J: TRBJ1-1
V: TRBV30
CDR3: AWSRQQNTEAF

length: 13
J: TRBJ1-5
V: TRBV6-5
CDR3: ASSYSNQYNQPQH

length: 11
J: TRBJ2-1
V: TRBV9
CDR3: ASSVWGSSEQF

length: 12
J: TRBJ2-5
V: TRBV9
CDR3: ASSVAIAQETQY

length: 11
J: TRBJ1-1
V: TRBV28
CDR3: ASSLSVNTEAF

length: 13
J: TRBJ2-7
V: TRBV4-2
CDR3: ASSHRGTENYEQY

length: 10
J: TRBJ1-1
V: TRBV3-1/TRBV3-2
CDR3: ASSLQGGRAF

length: 11
J: TRBJ1-2
V: TRBV18
CDR3: ASSPGQNYGYT

length: 11
J: TRBJ1-2
V: TRBV9
CDR3: ASSANGNYGYT

length: 12
J: TRBJ1-1
V: TRBV10-3
CDR3: AISERPENTEAF

length: 14
J: TRBJ2-2
V: TRBV2
CDR3: ASLPSGRGGTGELF

length: 13
J: TRBJ1-2
V: TRBV9
CDR3: ASSVDSIDNYGYT

length: 15
J: TRBJ2-6
V: TRBV18
CDR3: ASSPQTGGPGANVLT

length: 12
J: TRBJ1-5
V: TRBV11-2
CDR3: ASSPTGRDQPQH

length: 10
J: TRBJ1-5
V: TRBV30
CDR3: AWKTGNQPQH

length: 11
J: TRBJ1-2
V: TRBV5-1
CDR3: ASSLAGLSGYT

length: 14
J: TRBJ1-2
V: TRBV5-1
CDR3: ASSLMAQGSNYGYT

length: 10
J: TRBJ2-1
V: TRBV10-3
CDR3: AISDYGAGQF

length: 12
J: TRBJ2-7
V: TRBV9
CDR3: ASSVRTGGNEQY

length: 11
J: TRBJ1-2
V: TRBV9
CDR3: ASSVDGIYGYT

length: 14
J: TRBJ1-5
V: TRBV10-3
CDR3: AISGDGPSGNQPQH

length: 11
J: TRBJ1-2
V: TRBV10-3
CDR3: AISDGTGRGYT

length: 11
J: TRBJ1-1
V: TRBV28
CDR3: ASSPPSGAGAF

length: 15
J: TRBJ2-3
V: TRBV18
CDR3: ASSPIDTSGGRTRPY

length: 9
J: TRBJ2-7
V: TRBV7-2
CDR3: ASRKSYEQY

length: 11
J: TRBJ2-7
V: TRBV12-3/TRBV12-4
CDR3: ASREPSSYEQY

length: 10
J: TRBJ1-2
V: TRBV19
CDR3: ASSPGSYGYT

length: 13
J: TRBJ1-1
V: TRBV10-3
CDR3: AIRPLRTGRTEAF

length: 15
J: TRBJ2-7
V: TRBV6-2/TRBV6-3
CDR3: ASSYPPGSGTGKEQY

length: 16
J: TRBJ1-3
V: TRBV4-2
CDR3: ASSQDRLVSHSGNTIY

length: 9
J: TRBJ1-1
V: TRBV30
CDR3: AWSGGYEAF

length: 14
J: TRBJ1-1
V: TRBV28
CDR3: ASSLYRGQLNTEAF

length: 13
J: TRBJ2-7
V: TRBV5-1
CDR3: ASSPTGTGGYEQY

length: 13
J: TRBJ2-3
V: TRBV27
CDR3: ASSLGGALTDTQY

length: 12
J: TRBJ1-3
V: TRBV14
CDR3: ASSQAGAGNTIY

length: 12
J: TRBJ2-7
V: TRBV6-5
CDR3: ASRSTGPEAEQY

length: 13
J: TRBJ1-6
V: TRBV4-1
CDR3: ASSQEEGGNSPLH

length: 12
J: TRBJ1-1
V: TRBV6-5
CDR3: ASRTRTRNTEAF

length: 14
J: TRBJ1-1
V: TRBV28
CDR3: ASSSQGARGSTEAF

length: 11
J: TRBJ1-2
V: TRBV12-3/TRBV12-4
CDR3: ASSLKVRAGYT

length: 13
J: TRBJ2-1
V: TRBV5-1
CDR3: ASSLGVNGDNEQF

length: 13
J: TRBJ2-7
V: TRBV6-2/TRBV6-3
CDR3: ASSYSSTGAYEQY

length: 15
J: TRBJ1-1
V: TRBV11-2
CDR3: ASSLVLGFSRFTEAF